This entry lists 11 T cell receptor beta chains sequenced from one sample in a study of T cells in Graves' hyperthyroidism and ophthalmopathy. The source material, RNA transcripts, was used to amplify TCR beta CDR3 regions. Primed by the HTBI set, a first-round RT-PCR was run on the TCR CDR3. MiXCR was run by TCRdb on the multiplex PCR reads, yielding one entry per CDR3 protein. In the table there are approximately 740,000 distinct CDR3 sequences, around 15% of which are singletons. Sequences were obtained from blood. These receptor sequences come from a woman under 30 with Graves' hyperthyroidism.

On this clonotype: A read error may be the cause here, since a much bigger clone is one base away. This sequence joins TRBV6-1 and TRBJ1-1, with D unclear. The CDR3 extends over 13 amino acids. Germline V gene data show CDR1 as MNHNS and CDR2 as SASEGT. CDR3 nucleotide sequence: TGTGCCACCAGCGTAAGGCGGAACACTGAAACTTTCTTT. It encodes CATSVRRNTETFF.

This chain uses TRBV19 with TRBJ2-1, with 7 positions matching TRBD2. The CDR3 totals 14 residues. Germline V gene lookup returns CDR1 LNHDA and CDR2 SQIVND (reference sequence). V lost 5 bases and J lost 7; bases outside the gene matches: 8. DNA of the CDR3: TGTGCCAGTAGTTTCCGCGGGAGTTGGAATGAGCAGTTCTTC. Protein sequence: CASSFRGSWNEQFF.

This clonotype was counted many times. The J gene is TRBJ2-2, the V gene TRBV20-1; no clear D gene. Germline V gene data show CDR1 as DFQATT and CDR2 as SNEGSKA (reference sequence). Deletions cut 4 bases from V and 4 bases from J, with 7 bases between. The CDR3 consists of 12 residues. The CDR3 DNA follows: TGCAGTGCTAACCTAATCACCGGGGAGCTGTTTTTT. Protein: CSANLITGELFF.

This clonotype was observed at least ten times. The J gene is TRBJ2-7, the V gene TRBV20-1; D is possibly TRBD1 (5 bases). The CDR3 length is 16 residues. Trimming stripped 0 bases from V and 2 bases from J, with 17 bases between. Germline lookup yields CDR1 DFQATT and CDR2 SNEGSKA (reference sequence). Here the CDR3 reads CSARDRWGKIAYEQYF. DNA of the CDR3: TGCAGTGCTAGAGATCGGTGGGGCAAGATTGCCTACGAGCAGTACTTC.

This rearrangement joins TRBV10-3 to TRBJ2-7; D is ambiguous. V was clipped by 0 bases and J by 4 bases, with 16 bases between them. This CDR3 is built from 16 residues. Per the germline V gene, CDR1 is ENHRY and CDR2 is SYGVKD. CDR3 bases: TGTGCCATCAGTGAGTCCCCGACACCCGCCGCATACGAGCAGTACTTC. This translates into CAISESPTPAAYEQYF.

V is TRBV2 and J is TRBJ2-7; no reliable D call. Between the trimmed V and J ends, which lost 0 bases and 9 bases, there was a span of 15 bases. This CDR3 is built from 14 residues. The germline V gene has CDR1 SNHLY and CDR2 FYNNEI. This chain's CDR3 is CASSEAGSSTMQYF. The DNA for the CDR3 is TGTGCCAGCAGTGAAGCCGGCAGCTCTACGATGCAGTACTTC.

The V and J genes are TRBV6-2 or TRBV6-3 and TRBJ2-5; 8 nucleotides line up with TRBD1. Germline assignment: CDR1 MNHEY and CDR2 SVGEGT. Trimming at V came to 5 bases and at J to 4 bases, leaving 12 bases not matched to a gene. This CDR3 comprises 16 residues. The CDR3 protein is CASSPWTGWSTETQYF. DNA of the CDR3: TGTGCCAGCAGTCCCTGGACAGGGTGGTCAACAGAGACCCAGTACTTC.

Here the CDR3 reads CSAPARGQGAGGKGTDTQYF. The CDR3 nucleotides read TGCAGTGCTCCCGCCCGGGGGCAAGGGGCGGGAGGAAAGGGCACAGATACGCAGTATTTT. The rearrangement joins TRBV20-1 to TRBJ2-3; TRBD2 matches 8 bases. Germline V lookup: CDR1 DFQATT, CDR2 SNEGSKA (reference sequence). The CDR3 sequence is 20 residues long. Trimming removed 5 bases from V and 1 base from J; junction bases left unmatched: 23.

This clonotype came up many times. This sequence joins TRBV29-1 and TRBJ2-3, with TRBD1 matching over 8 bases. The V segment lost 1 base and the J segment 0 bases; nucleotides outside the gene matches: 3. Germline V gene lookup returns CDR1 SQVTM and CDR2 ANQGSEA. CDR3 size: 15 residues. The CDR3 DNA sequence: TGCAGCGTTGAAGGGACAGGGACTAGCACAGATACGCAGTATTTT. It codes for CSVEGTGTSTDTQYF.

CDR3: CASSVKDSSGRAAGFF. The CDR3 DNA reads as TGTGCCAGCTCAGTGAAGGATTCTAGCGGGAGGGCCGCGGGGTTCTTC. The chain recombines TRBV18 with TRBJ2-1; 12 bases agree with TRBD2. The V and J ends lost 5 bases and 15 bases, in that order; junction bases with no gene match: 17. This CDR3 contains 16 residues. Germline assignment: CDR1 KGHSH and CDR2 LQKENI.

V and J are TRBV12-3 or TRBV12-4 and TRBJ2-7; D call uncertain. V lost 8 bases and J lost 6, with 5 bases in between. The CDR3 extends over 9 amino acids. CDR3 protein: CASLSEQYF. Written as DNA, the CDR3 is TGTGCCAGCCTCTCCGAGCAGTACTTC.